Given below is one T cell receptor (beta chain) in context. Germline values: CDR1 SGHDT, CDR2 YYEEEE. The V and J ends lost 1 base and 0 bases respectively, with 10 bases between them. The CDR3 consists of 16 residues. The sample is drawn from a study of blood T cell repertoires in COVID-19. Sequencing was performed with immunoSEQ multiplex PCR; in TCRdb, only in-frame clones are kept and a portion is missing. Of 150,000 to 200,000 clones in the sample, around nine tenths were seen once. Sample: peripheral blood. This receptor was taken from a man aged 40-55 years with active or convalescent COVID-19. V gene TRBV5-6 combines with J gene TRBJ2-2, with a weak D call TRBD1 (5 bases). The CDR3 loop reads CASSLFTGTNTGELFF. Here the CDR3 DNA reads TGTGCCAGCAGCTTGTTTACAGGAACGAACACCGGGGAGCTGTTTTTT.